This paragraph reports one T cell receptor beta chain. This specimen belongs to a study of OX40 agonist ivuxolimab in advanced cancers. The CDR3 consists of 15 residues. Trimming pared 0 bases from V and 4 bases from J, leaving 9 bases between. CDR1 and CDR2 from the germline V gene are MNHNY and SVGAGI (reference sequence). TCRdb's table, derived via immunoSEQ multiplex PCR, lists solely in-frame clones and lacks some. The sample has about 52,000 clones; around 93% are singletons. Baseline was the first blood sampling point, followed by cycle 4 day 1 and cycle 7 day 1. The source is an adult with an advanced solid tumor such as melanoma, head and neck, liver or kidney cancer. The sample in question was CD4+ or CD8+ T cells sorted from blood, obtained in a trial of the OX40 agonist ivuxolimab. The V and J genes are TRBV6-6 and TRBJ2-2; D is perhaps TRBD2 (6 bases). The CDR3 region is CASSYSREITGELFF. The CDR3 DNA reads TGTGCCAGCAGTTACTCTCGGGAGATCACCGGGGAGCTGTTTTTT.